The 5 T cell receptor beta chains presented below share a single source sample, sequenced in a study of T cells in Graves' hyperthyroidism and ophthalmopathy. Amplification of TCR beta CDR3 regions was performed using RNA transcripts as template. First-round RT-PCR targeting the TCR CDR3 was performed with the HTBI primer set. TCRdb independently ran MiXCR on the multiplex PCR reads; one entry per CDR3 protein. The data hold hundreds of thousands of distinct CDR3 sequences, with 15% to 20% observed a single time. Sequenced material: blood. The origin of the receptors is a woman aged 18-29 years with Graves' ophthalmopathy.

The genes are TRBV29-1 and TRBJ2-1; 14 bases align to TRBD2. This CDR3 is 16 amino acids long. With 0 bases clipped from V and 8 bases from J, the junction kept 6 bases outside the gene matches. Germline CDR1 and CDR2: SQVTM and ANQGSEA. CDR3 sequence (DNA): TGCAGCGTTGAAGATCTAAGGACTAGCGGGAGGTATGAGCAGTTCTTC. The encoded protein is CSVEDLRTSGRYEQFF.

This clonotype has ten or more counts. The chain links TRBV7-2 to TRBJ1-1, with a weak D call TRBD1 (6 bases). Germline assignment: CDR1 SGHTA and CDR2 FQGNSA. Trimming removed 3 bases at V and 5 bases at J, with 13 bases between. The CDR3 covers 14 residues. The CDR3 DNA follows: TGTGCCAGCAGCTTTGGGGGGCTAAGGACTGAAGCTTTCTTT. Translation: CASSFGGLRTEAFF.

The sample holds many counts of this clonotype. The chain recombines TRBV28 with TRBJ1-2; D is unclear. Trimming took 4 bases from V and 5 from J, leaving 17 bases between them. There are 15 residues in the CDR3. Germline values: CDR1 MDHEN, CDR2 SYDVKM. Here the CDR3 DNA reads TGTGCCAGCAGTTCGGCCCCTGGCCAATATTATGGCTACACCTTC. Translated, it gives CASSSAPGQYYGYTF.

The chain links TRBV28 to TRBJ2-7; 14 nucleotides agree with TRBD2. The trim removed 5 bases at V and 5 bases at J, leaving 11 bases unmatched. This CDR3 is 17 amino acids long. Germline loops: CDR1 MDHEN, CDR2 SYDVKM. The CDR3 DNA is TGTGCCAGCAGTCTCCGACTGACTAGCGGGAGGGCCCACGAGCAGTACTTC. Its protein is CASSLRLTSGRAHEQYF.

This clonotype was observed at least ten times. The rearrangement joins TRBV9 to TRBJ1-6; D unclear. The CDR3 runs to 12 residues. The ends were cut back, 4 bases at V and 8 bases at J, with 7 bases in the middle. Germline CDR1 reads SGDLS; CDR2 reads YYNGEE. The CDR3 region has the DNA TGTGCCAGCAGCTCTCGATATTCACCCCTCCACTTT. It encodes CASSSRYSPLHF.